The source of this T cell receptor beta chain is a study of human T cells and chemical hapten exposure (dated by TCRdb to the early 2020s). Turning to the overall study: For sensitization, 2% DPC in acetone was applied to a roughly 2 cm by roughly 2 cm area of upper inner arm skin. Libraries were combined into a pool for sequencing, and differences in TCR yield between samples came mainly from small differences in library volumes within the pool. Weekly therapeutic DPC doses were additionally applied to the scalp of patients throughout the roughly 23-week study period. Patient blood was sampled pre-sensitization (week 0) and at 2, 6 and about 24 weeks after DPC sensitization. Patch tests used Finn chambers with 0.01% DPC on the upper back, scored after 6 days by International Contact Dermatitis Research Group standards. Roughly 30 alopecia patients gave blood for TCR sequencing at one to four time points (pre-sensitization, 2, 6 and 24 weeks). The patient cohort, mostly female, included alopecia areata with under or over 50% scalp involvement, alopecia totalis and alopecia universalis. This study followed changes in the peripheral blood TCR repertoire in vivo during primary and secondary sensitization of alopecia patients to the hapten diphenylcyclopropenone (DPC).

Libraries were made using RACE. Sequencer: NextSeq 500. During library preparation, unique molecular identifiers were attached to individual cDNA molecules so that TCRs could be counted in a quantitative, reproducible way. Both TCR alpha and TCR beta chains were sequenced from each blood RNA sample. In the source study's methods: A median of roughly 100,000 TCRs per sample was observed, with a range of about 23,224 to 700,000. The Decombinator software suite was used to annotate the V, J and CDR3 of the TCR reads. To make PS versus PT1 abundance plots, every sample was subsampled to the same number of TCRs (28,000). TCRs were defined as expanded if absent before sensitization and observed at least eight times at the 2-week time point. Using fastp trimming at Q25 and MiXCR clonotype assembly, TCRdb reanalyzed the public sequencing data and kept in-frame beta chains. Rows merge per CDR3 protein into single entries with the most common DNA and genes. Clone size and V and J calls follow TCRdb, not the original study. The sample yields 240,000 or so distinct CDR3 sequences; 7% to 10% were counted once. About 2.1% of the sample rests with the top ten.

From the cysteine up to the phenylalanine, the CDR3 has a length of 15 residues. The read is trimmed to its CDR3 DNA, 45 bases read in frame from base 1. Taken from the germline V gene, the CDR1 and CDR2 loops are MNHEY and SVGEGT. Ends trimmed: V by 2 bases, J by 8 bases; bases unmatched to a gene: 8. The meaning of the sample's time point label: pre-sensitization, week 0. In the paper's terms, the treatment or condition label means: therapeutic diphenylcyclopropenone sensitization with weekly scalp DPC. At each patch-test visit, blood was drawn before the patch test was applied. Eligible patients were aged 18 to 70, diagnosed with alopecia, deemed suitable for DPC therapy, and excluded if pregnant. Total RNA was isolated from unfractionated whole blood collected in Tempus Blood RNA tubes. This clonotype was recorded a few times. Its target antigen remains unknown. No quality values exist for individual bases; no much larger clone is one base distant.

The paper's findings and limits, for the study overall: Expanded TCRs formed significantly more large CDR3 similarity clusters than pre-sensitization or healthy control sets, consistent with antigen-driven responses. DPC sensitization did not change the number of TCRs with a frequency above 1 in 1000, and there was no evidence of changes in global repertoire structure. Repeated subsampling changed both the strength of the expansion versus patch-test correlation and the threshold at which that correlation became significant. Patch test score was positively correlated with the number of PT1 expanded TCRs, with significance at thresholds 8, 16 and 32 but not at 4. Alopecia, a presumed autoimmune disease, was present in all patients, so the immune response of the patients might differ from that of healthy individuals.

Recombination linked TRBV6-2 or TRBV6-3 to TRBJ2-1, with 8 bases in between that match TRBD2. Here the sequenced sample was whole blood, taken in connection with sensitization to the hapten diphenylcyclopropenone (DPC). The receptor's source is a woman in her thirties or forties with alopecia areata. Some clones in this sample may be carry-over from other donors' samples. The CDR3 corresponds to CASSYEGGRLHEQFF. The nucleotide sequence reads TGTGCCAGCAGTTACGAGGGCGGGAGGTTACATGAGCAGTTCTTC.